Listed here is a single TCR beta chain. This record belongs to a study of blood T cell repertoires in COVID-19. Study summary: The origin of the acute and convalescent COVID-19 samples was the United States, Italy and Spain. PBMCs, B-cell-depleted T cells, or T cells provided the cDNA or gDNA that made up the material.

Per the germline V gene, CDR1 is MDHEN and CDR2 is SYDVKM. Trimming cost V 3 bases and J 9 bases, with 17 bases left between them. This CDR3 region has 14 residues. Original handling: For nucleated cells, counts were estimated from reference gene primer amplification. Method: immunoSEQ multiplex PCR; TCRdb's copy keeps in-frame clones and lacks some. That table gives V, J and clone size, and the DNA gave D and trimming. The sample has 240,000 or so clones; roughly 83% are singletons. The material sequenced was peripheral blood. This chain joins TRBV28 and TRBJ1-1, with unresolved D. The TCR comes from a man aged 80 or over with acute or convalescent COVID-19. CDR3 loop: CASSLQVALRQAFF. The CDR3 DNA is TGTGCCAGCAGTTTGCAGGTAGCGCTCCGGCAAGCTTTCTTT.